Sequencing of this T cell receptor (beta chain) was carried out in a study of blood T cell repertoires in COVID-19. Turning to the study itself: Samples taken during acute and convalescent COVID-19 were collected in the United States, Italy and Spain.

This clone was detected once. In the study's own analysis: Reference gene primer amplification in the assay estimated nucleated cell counts. This table comes from immunoSEQ multiplex PCR, and its TCRdb copy is limited to in-frame clones, with some not included. V, J and clone size derive from that table, while D and trimming were established from the DNA sequence. Among 95,000 to 150,000 clones listed, around three quarters were seen once. V lost 6 bases, J lost 1 base, and 19 bases lay in between. CDR1 and CDR2 from the germline V gene are MNHNY and SVGAGI (reference sequence). This CDR3 is 16 amino acids long.

The rearrangement joins TRBV6-6 to TRBJ2-7, with D perhaps matching TRBD2 (6 bases). The sequencing input was peripheral blood. This sequence originates from a middle-aged man with active or convalescent COVID-19. CDR3 nucleotide sequence: TGTGCCAGCAGCCCCACGGGCCTTAGCGGATCCTACGAGCAGTACTTC. It codes for CASSPTGLSGSYEQYF.